Presented here are 24 T cell receptor beta chains from one specimen sequenced in a study of shared clonotypes between healthy human individuals. Data came from immunoSEQ multiplex PCR; TCRdb stores just in-frame clones and leaves some out. This sample has about 1 million clones; roughly 70% occur once, and the top ten carry about 1.5%. The sequencing input was memory CD4+ T cells sorted from blood. Subset: CD45RA-negative fraction. Receptor source: a man between 18 and 29 years old in good health.

This clone was found many times. The chain recombines TRBV7-9 with TRBJ2-2; D is unresolved. The germline CDR1 and CDR2 sequences are SEHNR and FQNEAQ (reference sequence). The CDR3 has 14 residues. V shed 1 base and J shed 1 base, with 4 bases lying between them. CDR3 sequence (DNA): TGTGCCAGCAGCTTAGTACAGAACACCGGGGAGCTGTTTTTT. It yields the protein CASSLVQNTGELFF.

DNA for the CDR3: TGTGCCATCGCGCCTCATACGGTCGTAGCGGGAGGCGGGGGGACCGGGGAGCTGTTTTTT. The encoded protein is CAIAPHTVVAGGGGTGELFF. The chain is built from TRBV10-3 and TRBJ2-2, with 10 bases identical to TRBD2. This CDR3 has 20 residues. The germline CDR1 and CDR2 sequences are ENHRY and SYGVKD. V shed 8 bases and J 5 bases; nucleotides not matched to a gene: 23.

The V call is TRBV11-2, the J call TRBJ2-5, with 14 positions matching TRBD2. Looked up from germline, CDR1 is SGHAT and CDR2 is FQNNGV. Trimming at V came to 5 bases and at J to 2 bases, leaving 4 bases not matched to a gene. The CDR3 has 16 amino acids. In DNA, the CDR3 is TGTGCCAGCAGCCGACTAGCGGGAGGGCGTCAAGAGACCCAGTACTTC. Its translation is CASSRLAGGRQETQYF.

The table lists this clone with a count of one. It is likely a read error: a sequence one base away is far more abundant. The chain carries TRBV5-4 and TRBJ2-3; D gene ambiguous. In germline, CDR1 is SGHNT, CDR2 YYREEE (reference sequence). Trimming left V 4 bases short and J 2 bases short, with 5 bases between. The CDR3 is made up of 12 amino acids. CDR3: CASSGDTDTQYF. The DNA of the CDR3 is TGTGCCAGCAGCGGAGACACAGATACGCAGTATTTT.

The chain employs TRBV7-9 and TRBJ2-5; unclear D gene. This CDR3 is 15 amino acids long. Germline V gene data show CDR1 as SEHNR and CDR2 as FQNEAQ (reference sequence). V shed 2 bases and J shed 2 bases, with 12 bases lying between them. The CDR3 here is CASSLSAGLQETQYF. CDR3 in DNA: TGTGCCAGCAGCTTAAGCGCCGGCCTACAAGAGACCCAGTACTTC.

This clone came up a few times. The rearrangement links TRBV2 to TRBJ2-7; tentatively, D is TRBD2 (5 bases). Germline lookup yields CDR1 SNHLY and CDR2 FYNNEI. CDR3 size: 13 residues. V was pared by 5 bases and J by 6 bases, with 14 bases between. The CDR3 sequence: CASSTDRGGEQYF. As DNA, the CDR3 is TGTGCCAGCAGTACCGACCGGGGTGGCGAGCAGTACTTC.

The chain joins TRBV4-3 to TRBJ2-2; D unresolved. Trimming stripped 0 bases from V and 5 bases from J, with 7 bases between. This CDR3 spans 14 amino acids. The germline V gene has CDR1 LGHNA and CDR2 YSLEER. CDR3 in DNA: TGCGCCAGCAGCCAAGAGTGGGGTACCGGGGAGCTGTTTTTT. Amino acid sequence: CASSQEWGTGELFF.

The chain recombines TRBV6-1 with TRBJ2-7; D remains unclear. V dropped 10 bases and J dropped 4 bases, with 17 bases sitting between them. This CDR3 region has 13 residues. CDR1 is MNHNS and CDR2 is SASEGT in the germline V gene. CDR3 sequence reads: CATRFLTLYEQYF. The DNA for the CDR3 is TGTGCCACCCGGTTCTTAACCTTATACGAGCAGTACTTC.

The gene calls are TRBV18 and TRBJ1-4; 7 bases fit TRBD1. CDR1 is KGHSH, CDR2 LQKENI, per germline. This CDR3 has 18 residues. Trimming at V came to 3 bases and at J to 4 bases, leaving 14 bases not matched to a gene. The CDR3 sequence: CASSPGGTESFYNEKLFF. In DNA, the CDR3 is TGTGCCAGCTCACCTGGGGGGACAGAGTCGTTCTATAATGAAAAACTGTTTTTT.

This clone came up a few times. Different DNA sequences within this sample yield the same CDR3. V usage is TRBV7-3 and J usage is TRBJ2-2, with 9 nucleotides matching TRBD1. CDR1 and CDR2 from the germline V gene are SGHTA and FQGTGA. V dropped 5 bases and J dropped 1; count of bases not matched to a gene: 2. This CDR3 spans 15 amino acids. CDR3 bases: TGTGCCAGCAGCCTGGACAGGGGGAACACCGGGGAGCTGTTTTTT. It is translated as CASSLDRGNTGELFF.

The chain carries TRBV7-2 and TRBJ2-4; D unclear. CDR1 and CDR2 from the germline V gene are SGHTA and FQGNSA. V lost 4 bases, J lost 15 bases, and 16 bases lay in between. This CDR3 contains 12 residues. As DNA, the CDR3 is TGTGCCAGCAGCTCCCTCGGTAGTCCATTGTACTTC. Its translation: CASSSLGSPLYF. The full variable domain, with the rest looked up from reference TRBV7-2 and TRBJ2-4, is GAGVSQSPSNKVTEKGKDVELRCDPISGHTALYWYRQSLGQGLEFLIYFQGNSAPDKSGLPSDRFSAERTGGSVSTLTIQRTQQEDSAVYLCASSSLGSPLYFGAGTRLSVL.

The gene calls are TRBV30 and TRBJ1-3; D is uncertain. Trimming stripped 2 bases from V and 3 bases from J, with 8 bases between. CDR1 and CDR2 from the germline V gene are GTSNPN and SVGIG (reference sequence). This CDR3 has 13 amino acids. Here the CDR3 reads CAWSRGFGNTIYF. The CDR3, as DNA: TGTGCCTGGAGTCGGGGTTTTGGAAACACCATATATTTT.

The rearrangement links TRBV5-1 to TRBJ2-5; 7 nucleotides match TRBD1. Germline CDR1 and CDR2: SGHRS and YFSETQ. Trimming cost V 7 bases and J 0 bases; bases outside gene matches: 3. This CDR3 has 13 amino acids. The DNA of the CDR3 is TGCGCCAGCGCGACAGGGAACCAAGAGACCCAGTACTTC. Protein sequence: CASATGNQETQYF.

The V and J genes are TRBV27 and TRBJ2-6; D might be TRBD2 (6 bases). Germline-derived CDR1 and CDR2 are MNHEY and SMNVEV (reference sequence). The CDR3 spans 16 residues. With 2 bases removed from V and 4 bases from J, the gap between germline ends came to 12 bases. The CDR3 loop is CASSLQVRGGANVLTF. CDR3 DNA: TGTGCCAGCAGTTTACAGGTCCGGGGGGGGGCCAACGTCCTGACTTTC. Filled out from reference TRBV27 and TRBJ2-6, the complete variable domain reads EAQVTQNPRYLITVTGKKLTVTCSQNMNHEYMSWYRQDPGLGLRQIYYSMNVEVTDKGDVPEGYKVSRKEKRNFPLILESPSPNQTSLYFCASSLQVRGGANVLTFGAGSRLTVL.

The rearrangement joins TRBV18 to TRBJ1-2; D is unclear. Germline CDR1 reads KGHSH; CDR2 reads LQKENI. Trimming removed 3 bases from V and 8 bases from J, with 13 bases in between. This CDR3 is 13 amino acids long. The CDR3 region is CASSPSGVGGYTF. In DNA, the CDR3 is TGTGCCAGCTCACCTAGTGGGGTCGGGGGCTACACCTTC.

The rearrangement joins TRBV28 to TRBJ1-2; D gene uncertain. Germline V gene sequence: CDR1 MDHEN, CDR2 SYDVKM. The CDR3 loop spans 15 amino acids. Trimming pared 4 bases from V and 4 bases from J, leaving 16 bases between. Here the CDR3 DNA reads TGTGCCAGCAGTTCCCCATCAGACTCCCTCTATGGCTACACCTTC. Its protein product is CASSSPSDSLYGYTF.

The V and J genes are TRBV2 and TRBJ2-1; 8 nucleotides align to TRBD2. This CDR3 has 13 amino acids. Germline lookup yields CDR1 SNHLY and CDR2 FYNNEI. V shed 9 bases, J shed 9 bases, and the junction held 10 bases outside the gene matches. The CDR3 nucleotides read TGTGCCAGTGGGGGACTAGAGGCGGGTGAGCAGTTCTTC. It is translated as CASGGLEAGEQFF. Full variable domain (missing parts from reference TRBV2 and TRBJ2-1): EPEVTQTPSHQVTQMGQEVILRCVPISNHLYFYWYRQILGQKVEFLVSFYNNEISEKSEIFDDQFSVERPDGSNFTLKIRSTKLEDSAMYFCASGGLEAGEQFFGPGTRLTVL.

The chain has TRBV30 and TRBJ2-3; a possible D gene is TRBD2 (5 bases). Per the germline V gene, CDR1 is GTSNPN and CDR2 is SVGIG (reference sequence). Trimming took off 8 bases at V and 3 bases at J, with 15 bases between the two ends. This CDR3 has 13 amino acids. The CDR3 protein is CALGIPGTDTQYF. CDR3 DNA: TGTGCCCTCGGGATTCCCGGAACAGATACGCAGTATTTT. Supplemented by reference TRBV30 and TRBJ2-3, the full variable domain reads SQTIHQWPATLVQPVGSPLSLECTVEGTSNPNLYWYRQAAGRGLQLLFYSVGIGQISSEVPQNLSASRPQDRQFILSSKKLLLSDSGFYLCALGIPGTDTQYFGPGTRLTVL.

This clone came up once. CDR3: CASSAPDYEQYF. The CDR3 coding sequence is TGCGCCAGCAGCGCCCCCGATTACGAGCAGTACTTC. The V gene is TRBV4-1, the J gene TRBJ2-7; D is unclear. From germline, CDR1 is MGHRA and CDR2 YSYEKL. The CDR3 extends over 12 amino acids. Between the trimmed V and J ends, which lost 5 bases and 4 bases, there was a span of 9 bases.

The rearrangement joins TRBV4-2 to TRBJ1-2; D call uncertain. This CDR3 has 15 amino acids. V was shortened by 3 bases and J by 0 bases, with 11 bases between the two germline ends. CDR1 and CDR2 (germline): LGHNA, YNFKEQ. The CDR3 nucleotides are TGTGCCAGCAGCCACCCGGGGTCTACTAACTATGGCTACACCTTC. As protein: CASSHPGSTNYGYTF.

This clone was recorded a few times. The chain combines TRBV6-1 with TRBJ1-6, with a possible D match to TRBD1 (5 bases). The CDR3 sequence is 14 residues long. V lost 7 bases and J lost 6, with 13 bases in between. The V gene's germline CDR1 is MNHNS and CDR2 SASEGT. CDR3 in DNA: TGTGCCAGCATGAACCGGGACGGTAATTCACCCCTCCACTTT. Translating gives CASMNRDGNSPLHF.

This rearrangement joins TRBV19 to TRBJ1-5; 7 nucleotides line up with TRBD1. Unmatched junction bases numbered 4, after V lost 1 base and J lost 13 bases. Germline-derived CDR1 and CDR2 are LNHDA and SQIVND (reference sequence). The CDR3 has 12 residues. The CDR3 loop is CASSIVGGQQHF. DNA for the CDR3: TGTGCCAGTAGTATAGTTGGGGGACAGCAGCATTTT. Combining the CDR3 with reference TRBV19 and TRBJ1-5 gives the whole variable domain DGGITQSPKYLFRKEGQNVTLSCEQNLNHDAMYWYRQDPGQGLRLIYYSQIVNDFQKGDIAEGYSVSREKKESFPLTVTSAQKNPTAFYLCASSIVGGQQHFGDGTRLSIL.

The gene calls are TRBV7-9 and TRBJ2-1; a weak D match, TRBD2 (5 bases). Trimming left V 5 bases short and J 0 bases short, with 14 bases between. This CDR3 comprises 16 residues. Per germline, CDR1 SEHNR and CDR2 FQNEAQ (reference sequence). CDR3 loop: CASSPPLGSSYNEQFF. For the CDR3, the DNA is TGTGCCAGCAGCCCCCCACTAGGGAGCTCCTACAATGAGCAGTTCTTC.

This sequence joins TRBV7-2 and TRBJ1-5; tentatively, D is TRBD1 (5 bases). The V end lost 4 bases, the J end lost 4 bases, and 17 bases lay between the germline ends. Germline-derived CDR1 and CDR2 are SGHTA and FQGNSA. This CDR3 has 16 residues. The DNA for the CDR3 is TGTGCCAGCAGCTCCTGGTTTGGGGGTGTAAATCAGCCCCAGCATTTT. Translated: CASSSWFGGVNQPQHF.